This T cell receptor beta chain was sequenced for a study of T cells expressing NK-cell markers. Across the whole study: Sequencing of TCR beta repertoires drew on sorted CD3+CD56+NKG2C+, CD3+CD56+NKG2C- and CD3+CD56-NKG2C+ T cells.

A remark on this clonotype: Its antigen is not identified.

Broader study findings: NKG2C+ dominant clonotypes from 5 to 7 donors made up about 1.0-7.5% of CD8+ T cells.

TCRdb derives one entry per CDR3 protein from the 5' RACE reads, leaving out DNA. This table holds about 300,000 distinct CDR3 sequences. The TCR was taken from a woman between 18 and 75 years old in good health. What was sequenced was blood T cells: a sorted CD56 or NKG2C T cell subset, CD4+ or CD8+ T cells, or bulk PBMC T cells (not recorded which).

The CDR3: CASSPREGRQFF. The chain carries TRBV25-1 and TRBJ2-1; without DNA, the TCRdb call of TRBD2 cannot be checked. The CDR3 sequence is 12 residues long. Looked up from germline, CDR1 is MGHDK and CDR2 is SYGVNS. Complete variable domain (other parts from reference TRBV25-1 and TRBJ2-1): EADIYQTPRYLVIGTGKKITLECSQTMGHDKMYWYQQDPGMELHLIHYSYGVNSTEKGDLSSESTVSRIRTEHFPLTLESARPSHTSQYLCASSPREGRQFFGPGTRLTVL.